This T cell receptor beta chain was documented in a study of blood T cell repertoires in COVID-19. On the study more broadly: PBMCs, B-cell-depleted T cells, or T cells provided the cDNA or gDNA that made up the material.

The CDR3 is made up of 16 amino acids. CDR1 and CDR2 from the germline V gene are MNHEY and SMNVEV (reference sequence). The germline V and J ends were trimmed by 6 bases and 0 bases, with 15 bases remaining between them. Profiling relied on immunoSEQ multiplex PCR, and the TCRdb table lists in-frame clones only, not all of them. The table shows tens of thousands of clones, with 65% to 85% occurring only once. Sequencing was carried out using peripheral blood. This TCR was sampled from a woman aged 60-75 years with acute or convalescent COVID-19. The V gene is TRBV27, the J gene TRBJ2-1; D unresolved. This CDR3 is CASRRPGGSSYNEQFF. CDR3 bases: TGTGCCAGCAGACGTCCGGGTGGAAGCTCCTACAATGAGCAGTTCTTC.